The 28 T cell receptor beta chains below were found in one sample sequenced in a study of cytomegalovirus exposure and HLA in healthy donors (dated by TCRdb to about 2017). The protocol used for the library was the immunoSEQ multiplex PCR assay. The multiplex PCR relied on a mix of 60 forward primers for TCR Vbeta segments and 13 reverse primers for TCR Jbeta segments. TCRdb's version of the immuneACCESS table is confined to in-frame rearrangements and falls short of the full clone set. An unresolved V gene accounts for under half of the shortfall where checked; the remainder is of unknown origin. This sample comprises approximately 290,000 clones, roughly 80% of them detected only once. The ten most abundant clones make up about 0.29% of the sample. The specimen was PBMCs. The receptors shown here come from a girl aged 2-10 years in good health and CMV-seronegative.

J is TRBJ1-5 and V is TRBV5-1; a possible D gene is TRBD1 (6 bases). This CDR3 has 15 amino acids. Germline CDR1 is SGHRS and CDR2 is YFSETQ. Trimming shortened V by 0 bases and J by 4 bases, and 11 bases separated the two germline ends. The CDR3 region is CASSLDRVGNQPQHF. For the CDR3, the DNA is TGCGCCAGCAGCTTGGACAGGGTGGGTAATCAGCCCCAGCATTTT.

With respect to this clone: Different DNA sequences within this sample yield the same CDR3. V is TRBV7-3 and J is TRBJ1-2; tentatively, D is TRBD1 (6 bases). V was pared by 5 bases and J by 2 bases, with 9 bases between. Germline values: CDR1 SGHTA, CDR2 FQGTGA. The CDR3 is made up of 13 amino acids. The chain's CDR3 is CASSPDRNYGYTF. CDR3 sequence (DNA): TGTGCCAGCAGCCCGGACAGAAACTATGGCTACACCTTC.

In DNA form, the CDR3 reads TGTGCCAGCAGCTTTAGTGCTACCACAGATACGCAGTATTTT. It specifies CASSFSATTDTQYF. V and J are TRBV7-9 and TRBJ2-3; D is uncertain. V lost 3 bases and J lost 2, with 9 bases in between. CDR1 SEHNR and CDR2 FQNEAQ come from the germline V gene (reference sequence). The CDR3 runs to 14 residues.

J is TRBJ1-2 and V is TRBV6-6; 7 bases align to TRBD1. Germline V gene sequence: CDR1 MNHNY, CDR2 SVGAGI (reference sequence). The ends lost 5 bases at V and 1 base at J; junction bases unmatched: 7. The CDR3 has 15 residues. In nucleotides, the CDR3 is TGTGCCAGCAGTAGACAGGGAAGAGGTAACTATGGCTACACCTTC. Translating it yields CASSRQGRGNYGYTF.

The chain has TRBV7-9 and TRBJ2-1; D is possibly TRBD2 (5 bases). Germline V gene data show CDR1 as SEHNR and CDR2 as FQNEAQ (reference sequence). The CDR3 is 14 residues long. Trimming took 4 bases from V and 5 from J, leaving 12 bases between them. The CDR3 is CASSSPLAHNEQFF. The CDR3 region has the DNA TGTGCCAGCAGCTCCCCCCTAGCACACAATGAGCAGTTCTTC.

The rearrangement joins TRBV7-6 to TRBJ1-3; unclear D gene. The CDR3 length is 16 residues. V gave up 2 bases and J gave up 0 bases, with 11 bases separating them. CDR1 SGHVS and CDR2 FNYEAQ come from the germline V gene. Here the CDR3 DNA reads TGTGCCAGCAGCTTATATAGGAGTCCCTCTGGAAACACCATATATTTT. Protein: CASSLYRSPSGNTIYF.

This clone was seen a few times. This specimen includes other DNA sequences encoding the same CDR3. The CDR3 loop reads CASSLTSGAYNEQFF. The CDR3 nucleotides are TGTGCCAGCAGCTTGACTAGCGGAGCATACAATGAGCAGTTCTTC. The genes are TRBV5-4 and TRBJ2-1, with 8 bases matching TRBD2. V was clipped by 1 base and J by 4 bases; unmatched bases: 4. The CDR3 sequence is 15 residues long. CDR1 is SGHNT and CDR2 is YYREEE in the germline V gene (reference sequence).

V gene TRBV27 combines with J gene TRBJ1-1; 10 nucleotides align to TRBD1. This CDR3 comprises 17 residues. Losses at the gene ends were 3 bases for V and 3 bases for J; bases not matched to a gene: 10. Germline CDR1 is MNHEY and CDR2 is SMNVEV (reference sequence). CDR3 protein: CASSFTLGQGGHTEAFF. For the CDR3, the DNA is TGTGCCAGCAGTTTTACCCTCGGACAGGGGGGCCACACTGAAGCTTTCTTT.

The V gene is TRBV27, the J gene TRBJ1-4; 10 bases agree with TRBD1. The CDR3 runs 17 residues. Germline CDR1 MNHEY, CDR2 SMNVEV (reference sequence). The V segment lost 4 bases and the J segment 6 bases; nucleotides outside the gene matches: 11. In DNA, the CDR3 is TGTGCCAGCAGTTCGTCCCGGGACAGGGGCGATCATGAAAAACTGTTTTTT. This sequence encodes CASSSSRDRGDHEKLFF.

The chain has TRBV11-2 and TRBJ1-2, with 7 bases matching TRBD1. V trimming: 5 bases; J trimming: 8 bases; junction bases outside the gene matches: 5. The germline gives CDR1 SGHAT, CDR2 FQNNGV. This CDR3 is 12 amino acids long. The CDR3 loop reads CASSRDRDGYTF. As DNA, the CDR3 is TGTGCCAGCAGCCGCGACAGGGACGGCTACACCTTC.

The chain links TRBV2 to TRBJ2-6; 8 bases match TRBD1. Germline V gene sequence: CDR1 SNHLY, CDR2 FYNNEI. The CDR3 is 14 residues long. Trimming cost V 10 bases and J 7 bases; bases outside gene matches: 9. The CDR3 is CATAPTGVANVLTF. The CDR3 region has the DNA TGTGCCACCGCTCCGACAGGGGTAGCCAACGTCCTGACTTTC.

Only one count was recorded for this clone. The V and J genes are TRBV2 and TRBJ2-7, with a weak D call TRBD1 (5 bases). Germline-derived CDR1 and CDR2 are SNHLY and FYNNEI. The CDR3 runs 13 residues. V lost 6 bases, J lost 2 bases, and 11 bases lay in between. CDR3 sequence reads: CASRYSTAYEQYF. The CDR3 bases are TGTGCCAGCAGATACTCGACAGCCTACGAGCAGTACTTC.

This sequence joins TRBV4-2 and TRBJ2-1; 7 bases fit TRBD1. The CDR3 has 16 amino acids. The germline V gene encodes CDR1 LGHNA and CDR2 YNFKEQ. J was trimmed by 1 base and V by 1 base; bases with no gene match: 4. CDR3 loop: CASSQGPQGSYNEQFF. Here the CDR3 DNA reads TGTGCCAGCAGCCAAGGTCCACAGGGGTCCTACAATGAGCAGTTCTTC.

The rearrangement uses TRBV9 and TRBJ2-1; 8 nucleotides match TRBD2. CDR3 length: 15 amino acids. J lost 6 bases, V lost 5 bases, and 10 bases had no gene match. The V gene's germline CDR1 is SGDLS and CDR2 YYNGEE. The CDR3 here is CASSSSGRAGNEQFF. The CDR3 DNA reads TGTGCCAGCAGTTCTTCCGGGAGGGCCGGCAATGAGCAGTTCTTC.

Points on this clone: An end of the junction differs from the germline gene, which may be a read error. The chain carries TRBV7-9 and TRBJ1-4, with 12 bases lining up with TRBD1. The CDR3 length is 15 residues. Germline CDR1 SEHNR, CDR2 FQNEAQ (reference sequence). As DNA, the CDR3 is TGTTCCAGCAGCTATGAGGGACAGGGGGCTGAAAAACTGTTTTTT. Translated, it gives CSSSYEGQGAEKLFF.

The V call is TRBV25-1, the J call TRBJ1-3; 9 bases agree with TRBD1. The V and J ends lost 9 bases and 0 bases, in that order; junction bases with no gene match: 3. CDR3 length equals 14 residues. CDR1 is MGHDK and CDR2 is SYGVNS in the germline V gene. CDR3 nucleotide sequence: TGTGCCAGTCAGGACAGGGGCTCTGGAAACACCATATATTTT. Residues: CASQDRGSGNTIYF. Full variable domain (remainder filled in from reference TRBV25-1 and TRBJ1-3): EADIYQTPRYLVIGTGKKITLECSQTMGHDKMYWYQQDPGMELHLIHYSYGVNSTEKGDLSSESTVSRIRTEHFPLTLESARPSHTSQYLCASQDRGSGNTIYFGEGSWLTVV.

The chain links TRBV28 to TRBJ1-1, with D unresolved. The germline gives CDR1 MDHEN, CDR2 SYDVKM. The germline V and J ends were trimmed by 5 bases and 5 bases, with 9 bases remaining between them. CDR3 length: 12 amino acids. CDR3 sequence: CASSPPRTEAFF. CDR3 bases: TGTGCCAGCAGTCCCCCCCGGACTGAAGCTTTCTTT.

CDR3 sequence: CSAGIAGGVPETQYF. The CDR3 nucleotides are TGCAGCGCCGGAATAGCGGGAGGGGTCCCAGAGACCCAGTACTTC. The chain is built from TRBV29-1 and TRBJ2-5; 11 positions agree with TRBD2. In germline, CDR1 is SQVTM, CDR2 ANQGSEA. The CDR3 has 15 amino acids. The V and J ends lost 7 bases and 4 bases, in that order; junction bases with no gene match: 11.

The rearrangement links TRBV5-4 to TRBJ2-1; 8 positions match TRBD2. The CDR3 consists of 15 residues. From germline, CDR1 is SGHNT and CDR2 YYREEE (reference sequence). With V trimmed by 4 bases and J by 6 bases, 9 bases remained unmatched. CDR3 residues: CASSRGGEGLNEQFF. The CDR3 bases are TGTGCCAGCAGCCGGGGGGGAGAGGGGCTCAATGAGCAGTTCTTC.

The sample holds a few counts of this clone. The chain uses TRBV5-1 and TRBJ2-3; perhaps TRBD2 as D (7 bases). This CDR3 has 14 residues. Germline assignment: CDR1 SGHRS and CDR2 YFSETQ. The V gene lost 8 bases and the J gene lost 0 bases, with 13 bases spanning the gap. The chain's CDR3 is CASTGGRSTDTQYF. For the CDR3, the DNA is TGCGCCAGTACCGGGGGGCGGAGCACAGATACGCAGTATTTT.

This chain joins TRBV25-1 and TRBJ1-2, with 12 bases matching TRBD1. V was clipped by 9 bases and J by 8 bases; unmatched bases: 7. Germline assignment: CDR1 MGHDK and CDR2 SYGVNS. The CDR3 has 13 amino acids. In DNA, the CDR3 is TGTGCCAGTACGGGACAGGGGGCGCGCGGCTACACCTTC. This gives the protein CASTGQGARGYTF.

This rearrangement joins TRBV29-1 to TRBJ2-3; TRBD2 matches 12 bases. Germline V gives CDR1 SQVTM, CDR2 ANQGSEA. This CDR3 region has 15 residues. With V trimmed by 6 bases and J by 3 bases, 7 bases remained unmatched. The CDR3 region is CSVPTSGSVTDTQYF. CDR3 DNA sequence: TGCAGCGTCCCGACTAGCGGGAGTGTTACAGATACGCAGTATTTT.

The chain uses TRBV7-8 and TRBJ1-4; the D gene is possibly TRBD1 (5 bases). The CDR3 runs to 14 residues. Germline V gives CDR1 SGHVS, CDR2 FQNEAQ. V was trimmed by 5 bases and J by 10 bases, leaving 17 bases between them. CDR3 sequence (DNA): TGTGCCAGCAGCCAGAATTTCAGGGTGGGAAAACTGTTTTTT. Protein product: CASSQNFRVGKLFF.

This chain joins TRBV5-1 and TRBJ2-1; TRBD2 is a possible D gene (5 bases). Between the trimmed V and J ends, which lost 0 bases and 12 bases, there was a span of 19 bases. The CDR3 is made up of 15 amino acids. CDR1 and CDR2 from the germline V gene are SGHRS and YFSETQ. CDR3 nucleotides: TGCGCCAGCAGCTTGGCCTGGCTAGCCGGGGAAGGGCAGTTCTTC. Its translation: CASSLAWLAGEGQFF.

V usage is TRBV11-1 and J usage is TRBJ1-2; D ambiguous. Trimming took 1 base from V and 4 from J, leaving 7 bases between them. The V gene's germline CDR1 is SGHAT and CDR2 FQDESV (reference sequence). There are 13 residues in the CDR3. CDR3 sequence (DNA): TGTGCCAGCAGCTTAGGTGGCTTCTATGGCTACACCTTC. Encoded protein: CASSLGGFYGYTF.

This chain connects TRBV28 to TRBJ2-1, with D possibly TRBD2 on 6 matching bases. V lost 1 base, J lost 0 bases, and 19 bases lay in between. The CDR3 contains 19 residues. Germline loops: CDR1 MDHEN, CDR2 SYDVKM. CDR3 sequence: CASSLFSGSSPSSYNEQFF. CDR3 nucleotides: TGTGCCAGCAGTTTATTTTCCGGGAGTAGTCCTTCCTCCTACAATGAGCAGTTCTTC.

The chain combines TRBV10-3 with TRBJ2-7; 7 bases fit TRBD1. After removal of 6 bases from V and 0 bases from J, the junction contained 2 bases not matched to a gene. This CDR3 is 13 amino acids long. Germline CDR1 reads ENHRY; CDR2 reads SYGVKD. In nucleotides, the CDR3 is TGTGCCATCAGCGGGGACAGCTCCTACGAGCAGTACTTC. Translating it yields CAISGDSSYEQYF.

The chain employs TRBV7-9 and TRBJ1-1; D remains ambiguous. The CDR3 is made up of 12 amino acids. Germline lookup yields CDR1 SEHNR and CDR2 FQNEAQ (reference sequence). V shed 2 bases and J shed 8 bases, with 9 bases lying between them. The chain's CDR3 is CASSLSGKEAFF. The CDR3 bases are TGTGCCAGCAGCTTATCCGGGAAAGAAGCTTTCTTT. Full variable domain (missing parts from reference TRBV7-9 and TRBJ1-1): DTGVSQNPRHKITKRGQNVTFRCDPISEHNRLYWYRQTLGQGPEFLTYFQNEAQLEKSRLLSDRFSAERPKGSFSTLEIQRTEQGDSAMYLCASSLSGKEAFFGQGTRLTVV.